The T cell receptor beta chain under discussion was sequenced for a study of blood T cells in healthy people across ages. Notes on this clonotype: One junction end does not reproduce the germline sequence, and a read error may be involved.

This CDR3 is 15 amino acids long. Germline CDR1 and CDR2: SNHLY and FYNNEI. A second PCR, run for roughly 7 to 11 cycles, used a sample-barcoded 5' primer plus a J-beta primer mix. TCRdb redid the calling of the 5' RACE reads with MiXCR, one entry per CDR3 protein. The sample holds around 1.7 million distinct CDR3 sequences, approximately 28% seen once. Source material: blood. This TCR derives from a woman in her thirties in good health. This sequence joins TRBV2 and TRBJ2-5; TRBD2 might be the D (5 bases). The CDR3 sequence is CVSSDKTTRRETQYF. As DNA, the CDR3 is TGTGTCAGCAGCGATAAGACTACCAGGCGGGAGACCCAGTACTTC.